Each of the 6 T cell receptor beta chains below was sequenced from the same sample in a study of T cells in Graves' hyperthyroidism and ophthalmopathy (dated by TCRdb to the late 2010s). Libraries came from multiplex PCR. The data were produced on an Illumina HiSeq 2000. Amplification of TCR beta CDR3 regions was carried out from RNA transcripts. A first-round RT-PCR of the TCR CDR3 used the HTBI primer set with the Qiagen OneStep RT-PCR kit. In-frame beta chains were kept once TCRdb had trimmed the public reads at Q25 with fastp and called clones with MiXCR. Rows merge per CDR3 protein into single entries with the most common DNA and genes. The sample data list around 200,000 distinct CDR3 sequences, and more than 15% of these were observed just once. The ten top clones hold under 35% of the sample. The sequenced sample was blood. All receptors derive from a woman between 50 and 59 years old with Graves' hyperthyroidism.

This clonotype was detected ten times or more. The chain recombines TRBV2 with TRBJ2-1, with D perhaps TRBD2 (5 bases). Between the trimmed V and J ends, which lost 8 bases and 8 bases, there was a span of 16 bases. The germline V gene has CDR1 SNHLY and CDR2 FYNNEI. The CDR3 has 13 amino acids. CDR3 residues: CASFSAEFDEQFF. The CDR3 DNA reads TGTGCCAGCTTTAGCGCCGAGTTCGATGAGCAGTTCTTC.

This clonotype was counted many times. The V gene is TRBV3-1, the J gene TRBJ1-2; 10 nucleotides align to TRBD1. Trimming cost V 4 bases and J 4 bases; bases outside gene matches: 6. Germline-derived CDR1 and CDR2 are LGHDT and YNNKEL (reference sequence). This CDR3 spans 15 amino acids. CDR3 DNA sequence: TGTGCCAGCAGCCTCCCGGGACAGGGGATCTATGGCTACACCTTC. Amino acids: CASSLPGQGIYGYTF.

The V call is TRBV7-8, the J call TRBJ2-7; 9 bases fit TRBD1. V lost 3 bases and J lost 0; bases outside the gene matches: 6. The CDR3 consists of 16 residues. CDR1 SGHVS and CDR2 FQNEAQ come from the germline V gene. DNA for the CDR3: TGTGCCAGCAGCTTCGGACAGGGGTTGGGCTCCTACGAGCAGTACTTC. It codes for CASSFGQGLGSYEQYF.

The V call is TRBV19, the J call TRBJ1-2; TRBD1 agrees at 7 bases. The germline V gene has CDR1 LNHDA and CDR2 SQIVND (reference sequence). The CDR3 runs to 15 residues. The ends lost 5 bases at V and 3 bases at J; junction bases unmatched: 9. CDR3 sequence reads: CASSERQGADYGYTF. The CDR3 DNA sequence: TGTGCCAGTAGTGAGAGACAGGGCGCTGACTATGGCTACACCTTC.

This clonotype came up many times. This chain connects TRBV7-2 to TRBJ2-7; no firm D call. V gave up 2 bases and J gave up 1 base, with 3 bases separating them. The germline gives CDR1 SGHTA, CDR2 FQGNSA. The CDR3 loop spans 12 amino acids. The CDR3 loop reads CASSLRSYEQYF. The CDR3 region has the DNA TGTGCCAGCAGCTTACGGTCCTACGAGCAGTACTTC.

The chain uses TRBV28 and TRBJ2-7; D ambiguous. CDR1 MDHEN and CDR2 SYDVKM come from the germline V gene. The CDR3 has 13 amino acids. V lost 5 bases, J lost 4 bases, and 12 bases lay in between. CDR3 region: CASSLRGQYEQYF. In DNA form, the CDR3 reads TGTGCCAGCAGTCTGCGAGGTCAATACGAGCAGTACTTC.